This TCR beta chain originates from a study of cytomegalovirus exposure and HLA in healthy donors. Study-level points and caveats: Per published accounts, TCR beta sequences correctly predicted the HLA-A and HLA-B alleles of most subjects.

The PCR contained 60 Vbeta and 13 Jbeta primers. Measured with immunoSEQ multiplex PCR; TCRdb has only the in-frame clones, and not every one. The sample consists of around 100,000 clones, about 62% of them appearing once. Germline lookup yields CDR1 LGHNA and CDR2 YSLEER. The CDR3 consists of 16 residues. Trimming removed 1 base at V and 4 bases at J, with 15 bases between. Remarks on this clone: Its target is unknown.

Specimen: PBMCs. This clonotype originated in a man younger than 45 in good health and CMV-seronegative. This chain links TRBV4-3 with TRBJ2-3; tentatively, D is TRBD1 (5 bases). The CDR3 DNA sequence: TGCGCCAGCAGCCAAGTTCGGCAGGGTGGCGCAGATACGCAGTATTTT. This codes for CASSQVRQGGADTQYF.